This T cell receptor beta chain was identified in a study of beta chain features in type 1 diabetes. Study-wide background: Sorted cell examination encompassed approximately 110 million cells across all samples.

General study findings and limits: VDJ junctions from type 1 diabetes patients carried fewer insertions and larger deletions. Naive, central memory and regulatory TCRB repertoires appeared more similar among patients than healthy donors. Type 1 diabetes patients had moderately but significantly shorter TCRB CDR3s in all four CD4+ subsets.

There was one heparinised blood draw per donor, averaging about 116 mL. Since all of the isolated RNA was reverse transcribed, expressed TCRB transcripts were what got sequenced. The protocol was immunoSEQ multiplex PCR, while the TCRdb copy is restricted to in-frame clones and leaves out a portion. The sample holds 600,000 to 700,000 clones, 10% to 15% seen once. The CDR3 consists of 13 residues. Trimming stripped 5 bases from V and 4 bases from J, with 9 bases between. Germline V gives CDR1 SEHNR, CDR2 FQNEAQ (reference sequence). This clone has only a few counts. The target antigen is unknown. The TCR sequence derives from a man between 18 and 29 years old with type 1 diabetes. Sequences were obtained from naive CD4+ T cells from blood. The rearrangement links TRBV7-9 to TRBJ1-5, with unresolved D. The CDR3 is CASSPARNQPQHF. CDR3 nucleotides: TGTGCCAGCAGCCCGGCTAGAAATCAGCCCCAGCATTTT.